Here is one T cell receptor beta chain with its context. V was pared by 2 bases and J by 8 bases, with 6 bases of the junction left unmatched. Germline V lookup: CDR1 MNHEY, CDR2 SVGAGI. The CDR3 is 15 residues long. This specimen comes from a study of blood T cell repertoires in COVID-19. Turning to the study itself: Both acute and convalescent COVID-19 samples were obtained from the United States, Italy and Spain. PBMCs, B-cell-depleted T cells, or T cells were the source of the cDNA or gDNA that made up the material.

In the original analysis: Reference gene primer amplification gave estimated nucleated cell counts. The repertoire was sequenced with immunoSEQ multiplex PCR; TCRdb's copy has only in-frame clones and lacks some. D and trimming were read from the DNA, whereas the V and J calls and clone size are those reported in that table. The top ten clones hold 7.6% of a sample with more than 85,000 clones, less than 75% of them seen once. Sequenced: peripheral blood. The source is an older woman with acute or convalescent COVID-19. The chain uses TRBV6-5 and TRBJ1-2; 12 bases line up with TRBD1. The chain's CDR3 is CASSYGTGGAKGYTF. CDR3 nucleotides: TGTGCCAGCAGTTACGGGACAGGGGGCGCGAAAGGCTACACCTTC.